The 16 T cell receptor beta chains reported below all come from one sample, sequenced in a study of neurological immune-mediated disorders. In TCRdb, the 5' RACE reads were re-called with MiXCR into one record per CDR3 protein. The sample lists over 45,000 distinct CDR3 sequences; approximately 3.6% were seen once. Material for sequencing was CD4+ T cells from blood. The receptors come from a woman in her 40s with multiple sclerosis.

This clonotype was seen at least ten times. This chain links TRBV11-2 with TRBJ2-7; unclear D gene. Germline V lookup: CDR1 SGHAT, CDR2 FQNNGV. This CDR3 is 12 amino acids long. Trimming removed 1 base from V and 3 bases from J, with 4 bases in between. The CDR3 spells CASSLGYYEQYF. In DNA, the CDR3 is TGTGCCAGCAGCTTAGGGTACTACGAGCAGTACTTC. Full variable domain (remainder filled in from reference TRBV11-2 and TRBJ2-7): EAGVAQSPRYKIIEKRQSVAFWCNPISGHATLYWYQQILGQGPKLLIQFQNNGVVDDSQLPKDRFSAERLKGVDSTLKIQPAKLEDSAVYLCASSLGYYEQYFGPGTRLTVT.

This clonotype was picked up many times. The J gene is TRBJ2-3, the V gene TRBV7-2; TRBD2 aligns across 7 bases. Trimming took 4 bases from V and 4 from J; bases not matched to a gene: 5. This CDR3 contains 14 residues. Germline CDR1 and CDR2: SGHTA and FQGNSA. CDR3 DNA sequence: TGTGCCAGCAGCTCCCGGACTAGGTCAGATACGCAGTATTTT. It specifies CASSSRTRSDTQYF. The full variable domain, in which reference TRBV7-2 and TRBJ2-3 provide the parts outside the CDR3, is GAGVSQSPSNKVTEKGKDVELRCDPISGHTALYWYRQSLGQGLEFLIYFQGNSAPDKSGLPSDRFSAERTGGSVSTLTIQRTQQEDSAVYLCASSSRTRSDTQYFGPGTRLTVL.

This clonotype was detected ten times or more. J is TRBJ1-2 and V is TRBV20-1; TRBD1 might be the D (5 bases). This CDR3 contains 11 residues. Germline V gene lookup returns CDR1 DFQATT and CDR2 SNEGSKA (reference sequence). V was shortened by 6 bases and J by 6 bases, with 11 bases between the two germline ends. CDR3 protein: CSADRRDGYTF. CDR3 sequence (DNA): TGCAGTGCCGACAGACGCGATGGCTACACCTTC.

This clonotype was detected many times. The chain links TRBV5-1 to TRBJ2-3, with D possibly TRBD2 on 6 matching bases. In germline, CDR1 is SGHRS, CDR2 YFSETQ. Deletions cut 4 bases from V and 5 bases from J, with 14 bases between. The CDR3 length is 14 residues. The CDR3 DNA follows: TGCGCCAGCAGCCTGGAGCGGGCAGGAGATACGCAGTATTTT. Encoded protein: CASSLERAGDTQYF.

This clonotype was detected ten times or more. CDR3 protein: CSASLGGGTDTQYF. The CDR3 coding sequence is TGCAGTGCTAGCCTCGGGGGAGGGACAGATACGCAGTATTTT. V is TRBV20-1 and J is TRBJ2-3, with 7 bases lining up with TRBD2. CDR3 length equals 14 residues. V dropped 3 bases and J dropped 3; count of bases not matched to a gene: 6. Per germline, CDR1 DFQATT and CDR2 SNEGSKA (reference sequence).

This clonotype is labeled medium-sized. The chain's CDR3 is CASSYTGNTEAFF. CDR3 bases: TGTGCCAGCAGCTACACGGGGAACACTGAAGCTTTCTTT. The J gene is TRBJ1-1, the V gene TRBV5-5; D remains unclear. The ends were cut back, 3 bases at V and 1 base at J, with 7 bases in the middle. This CDR3 region has 13 residues. Germline V gives CDR1 SGHKS, CDR2 YYEKEE (reference sequence). The whole variable domain, remainder taken from reference TRBV5-5 and TRBJ1-1, is DAGVTQSPTHLIKTRGQQVTLRCSPISGHKSVSWYQQVLGQGPQFIFQYYEKEERGRGNFPDRFSARQFPNYSSELNVNALLLGDSALYLCASSYTGNTEAFFGQGTRLTVV.

This clonotype was picked up many times. The V call is TRBV7-2, the J call TRBJ2-1; TRBD2 aligns across 10 bases. Germline V gene data show CDR1 as SGHTA and CDR2 as FQGNSA. V was clipped by 5 bases and J by 3 bases; unmatched bases: 7. The CDR3 loop spans 16 amino acids. Here the CDR3 reads CASSLTLAGVYNEQFF. CDR3 bases: TGTGCCAGCAGCCTCACTCTAGCGGGGGTCTACAATGAGCAGTTCTTC.

This clonotype was found many times. The chain joins TRBV20-1 to TRBJ2-3; weak D call: TRBD1 (6 bases). The CDR3 has 11 amino acids. Trimming took off 6 bases at V and 4 bases at J, with 8 bases between the two ends. CDR1 DFQATT and CDR2 SNEGSKA come from the germline V gene (reference sequence). In DNA form, the CDR3 reads TGCAGTGCGCACAGGGCAGATACGCAGTATTTT. Translated, it gives CSAHRADTQYF.

This clonotype was counted at least ten times. The V and J genes are TRBV6-2 or TRBV6-3 and TRBJ2-2, with D possibly being TRBD1 (5 bases). The V and J ends lost 8 bases and 6 bases respectively, with 10 bases between them. Germline V gives CDR1 MNHEY, CDR2 SVGEGT. The CDR3 loop spans 12 amino acids. CDR3 nucleotides: TGTGCCAGCGGGGCGATGGCCGGGGAGCTGTTTTTT. This codes for CASGAMAGELFF.

In its sample, this clonotype was seen many times. V gene TRBV27 combines with J gene TRBJ1-2; tentative D call: TRBD1 (5 bases). V was trimmed by 6 bases and J by 4 bases, leaving 15 bases between them. Per the germline V gene, CDR1 is MNHEY and CDR2 is SMNVEV (reference sequence). The CDR3 is made up of 14 amino acids. In DNA form, the CDR3 reads TGTGCCAGCAGAGGCAGGGTGGACGGCTATGGCTACACCTTC. Protein product: CASRGRVDGYGYTF.

This clonotype was found many times. This chain links TRBV6-5 with TRBJ2-1, with 7 bases aligning to TRBD1. With V trimmed by 8 bases and J by 7 bases, 8 bases remained unmatched. The germline CDR1 and CDR2 sequences are MNHEY and SVGAGI. The length of the CDR3 is 13 residues. CDR3 residues: CASCLDRANEQFF. The CDR3 DNA sequence: TGTGCCAGCTGTCTTGACAGGGCTAATGAGCAGTTCTTC.

This clonotype appeared many times. This chain links TRBV5-1 with TRBJ2-3; D gene ambiguous. The V gene lost 0 bases and the J gene lost 2 bases, with 1 base spanning the gap. The CDR3 is made up of 12 amino acids. Per germline, CDR1 SGHRS and CDR2 YFSETQ. CDR3: CASSLDTDTQYF. The CDR3 nucleotides read TGCGCCAGCAGCTTGGACACAGATACGCAGTATTTT.

This clonotype was found many times. The V and J genes are TRBV5-1 and TRBJ1-1; TRBD1 aligns across 9 bases. J gave up 7 bases and V 3 bases, and 7 bases lay outside the gene matches. Per germline, CDR1 SGHRS and CDR2 YFSETQ. The CDR3 sequence is 14 residues long. The CDR3 region has the DNA TGCGCCAGCAGCTCCCCTAACAGGGGGCATGAAGCTTTCTTT. This gives the protein CASSSPNRGHEAFF. The complete variable domain, with remaining parts taken from reference TRBV5-1 and TRBJ1-1, reads KAGVTQTPRYLIKTRGQQVTLSCSPISGHRSVSWYQQTPGQGLQFLFEYFSETQRNKGNFPGRFSGRQFSNSRSEMNVSTLELGDSALYLCASSSPNRGHEAFFGQGTRLTVV.

This clonotype was detected many times. The chain combines TRBV5-6 with TRBJ2-1; 9 positions agree with TRBD2. This CDR3 is 16 amino acids long. The V gene's germline CDR1 is SGHDT and CDR2 YYEEEE. V shed 0 bases and J 7 bases; nucleotides not matched to a gene: 8. CDR3 loop: CASSLAGQAGGNEQFF. The CDR3 DNA follows: TGTGCCAGCAGCTTGGCCGGGCAAGCGGGGGGAAATGAGCAGTTCTTC.

This clonotype came up many times. V gene TRBV10-3 combines with J gene TRBJ1-1; 8 bases match TRBD1. This CDR3 has 14 amino acids. With V trimmed by 3 bases and J by 4 bases, 4 bases remained unmatched. Germline V CDR1 and CDR2: ENHRY, SYGVKD. The CDR3 bases are TGTGCCATCAGTGAAACAGGGGGAGTCACTGAAGCTTTCTTT. Its translation is CAISETGGVTEAFF.

This clonotype showed up many times. The rearrangement joins TRBV7-8 to TRBJ2-7; D is uncertain. This CDR3 has 11 amino acids. The germline CDR1 and CDR2 sequences are SGHVS and FQNEAQ. With 5 bases removed from V and 3 bases from J, the gap between germline ends came to 5 bases. CDR3 in amino acids: CASSLDYEQYF. The CDR3 DNA reads as TGTGCCAGCAGCCTAGACTACGAGCAGTACTTC. Drawing the rest from reference TRBV7-8 and TRBJ2-7, the complete variable domain is GAGVSQSPRYKVAKRGQDVALRCDPISGHVSLFWYQQALGQGPEFLTYFQNEAQLDKSGLPSDRFFAERPEGSVSTLKIQRTQQEDSAVYLCASSLDYEQYFGPGTRLTVT.